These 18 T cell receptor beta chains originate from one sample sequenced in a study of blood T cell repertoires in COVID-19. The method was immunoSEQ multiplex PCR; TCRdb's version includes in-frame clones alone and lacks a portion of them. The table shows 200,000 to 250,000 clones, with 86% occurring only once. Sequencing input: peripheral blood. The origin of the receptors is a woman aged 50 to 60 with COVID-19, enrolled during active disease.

The CDR3: CASKAGDSYNEQFF. The CDR3 DNA follows: TGTGCCAGCAAGGCAGGGGATTCCTACAATGAGCAGTTCTTC. The rearrangement links TRBV14 to TRBJ2-1; D perhaps matches TRBD1 (6 bases). V was cut by 7 bases and J by 1 base, with 11 bases left in between. The V gene's germline CDR1 is SGHDN and CDR2 FVKESK. The CDR3 contains 14 residues.

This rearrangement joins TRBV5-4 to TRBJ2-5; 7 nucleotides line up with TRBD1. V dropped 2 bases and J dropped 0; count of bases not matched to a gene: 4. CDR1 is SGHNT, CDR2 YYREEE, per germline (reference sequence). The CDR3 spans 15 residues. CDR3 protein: CASSLGTENQETQYF. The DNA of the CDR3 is TGTGCCAGCAGCTTAGGGACAGAGAACCAAGAGACCCAGTACTTC.

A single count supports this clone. CDR3 nucleotides: TGCAGCGTCTTCGACAGGGTAGAACCCGGGGAGCTGTTTTTT. This encodes CSVFDRVEPGELFF. The chain has TRBV29-1 and TRBJ2-2; 7 nucleotides align to TRBD1. The junction had 10 bases not matched to a gene; V was cut back by 6 bases and J by 6 bases. This CDR3 is 14 amino acids long. The germline V gene has CDR1 SQVTM and CDR2 ANQGSEA.

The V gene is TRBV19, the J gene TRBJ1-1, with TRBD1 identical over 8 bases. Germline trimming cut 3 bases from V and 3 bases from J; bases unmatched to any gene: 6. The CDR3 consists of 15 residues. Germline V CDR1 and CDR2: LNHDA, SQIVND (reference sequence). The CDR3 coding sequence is TGTGCCAGTAGTATCCAGGGGGCAGGGTACACTGAAGCTTTCTTT. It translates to CASSIQGAGYTEAFF.

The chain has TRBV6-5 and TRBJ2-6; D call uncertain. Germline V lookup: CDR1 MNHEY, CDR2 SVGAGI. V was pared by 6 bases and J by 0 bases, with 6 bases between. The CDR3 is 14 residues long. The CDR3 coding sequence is TGTGCCAGCAGCAGAGGCTCTGGGGCCAACGTCCTGACTTTC. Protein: CASSRGSGANVLTF.

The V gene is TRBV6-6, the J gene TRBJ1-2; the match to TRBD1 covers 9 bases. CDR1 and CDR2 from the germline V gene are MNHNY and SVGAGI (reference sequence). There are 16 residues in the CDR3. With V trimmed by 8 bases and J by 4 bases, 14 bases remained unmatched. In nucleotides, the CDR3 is TGTGCCAGCGGCTTCCCTTACAGGGGGCGCGGCTATGGCTACACCTTC. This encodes CASGFPYRGRGYGYTF.

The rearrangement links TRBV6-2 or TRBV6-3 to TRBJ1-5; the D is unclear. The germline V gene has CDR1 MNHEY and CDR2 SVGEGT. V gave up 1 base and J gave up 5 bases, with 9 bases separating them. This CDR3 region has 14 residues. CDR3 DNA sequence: TGTGCCAGCAGTTACTATCACAGAGATCAGCCCCAGCATTTT. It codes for CASSYYHRDQPQHF.

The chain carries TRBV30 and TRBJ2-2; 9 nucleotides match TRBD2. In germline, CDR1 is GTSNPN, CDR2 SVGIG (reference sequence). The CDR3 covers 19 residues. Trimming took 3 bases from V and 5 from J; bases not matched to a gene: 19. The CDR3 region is CAWRSPKASGTPGTGELFF. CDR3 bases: TGTGCCTGGAGATCCCCTAAGGCTAGCGGGACCCCCGGGACCGGGGAGCTGTTTTTT. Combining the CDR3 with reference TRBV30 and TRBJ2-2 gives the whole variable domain SQTIHQWPATLVQPVGSPLSLECTVEGTSNPNLYWYRQAAGRGLQLLFYSVGIGQISSEVPQNLSASRPQDRQFILSSKKLLLSDSGFYLCAWRSPKASGTPGTGELFFGEGSRLTVL.

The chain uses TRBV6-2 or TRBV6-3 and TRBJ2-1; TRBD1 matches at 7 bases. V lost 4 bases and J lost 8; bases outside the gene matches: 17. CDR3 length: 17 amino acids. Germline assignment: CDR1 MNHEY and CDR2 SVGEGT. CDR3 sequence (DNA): TGTGCCAGCAGTTCAAATCCCCCCATGGACAGGTTCGATGAGCAGTTCTTC. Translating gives CASSSNPPMDRFDEQFF.

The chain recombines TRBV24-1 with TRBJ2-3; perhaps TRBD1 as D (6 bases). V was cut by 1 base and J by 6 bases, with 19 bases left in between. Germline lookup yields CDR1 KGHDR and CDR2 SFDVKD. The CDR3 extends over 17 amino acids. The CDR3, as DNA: TGTGCCACCAGTGATTTAGGATCGAGCAGGGGCGCGGATACGCAGTATTTT. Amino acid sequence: CATSDLGSSRGADTQYF.

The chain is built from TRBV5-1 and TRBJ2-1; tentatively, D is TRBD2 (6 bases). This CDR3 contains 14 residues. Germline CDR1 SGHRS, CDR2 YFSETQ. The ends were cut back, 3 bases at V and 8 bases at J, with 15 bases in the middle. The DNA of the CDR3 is TGCGCCAGCAGCTCGACCCCGGGACTTTATGAGCAGTTCTTC. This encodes CASSSTPGLYEQFF.

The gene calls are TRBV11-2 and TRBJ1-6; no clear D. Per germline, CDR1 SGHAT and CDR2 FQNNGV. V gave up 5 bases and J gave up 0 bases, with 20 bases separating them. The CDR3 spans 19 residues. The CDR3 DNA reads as TGTGCCAGCAGCCTCTCCGGGCCCGGAGGCGGCTCCTATAATTCACCCCTCCACTTT. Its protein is CASSLSGPGGGSYNSPLHF.

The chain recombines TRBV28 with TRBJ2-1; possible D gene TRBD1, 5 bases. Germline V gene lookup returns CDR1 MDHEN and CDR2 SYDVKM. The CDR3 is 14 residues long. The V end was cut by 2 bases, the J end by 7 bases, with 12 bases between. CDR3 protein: CASSLQGGVNEQFF. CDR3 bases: TGTGCCAGCAGTTTACAGGGTGGGGTGAATGAGCAGTTCTTC.

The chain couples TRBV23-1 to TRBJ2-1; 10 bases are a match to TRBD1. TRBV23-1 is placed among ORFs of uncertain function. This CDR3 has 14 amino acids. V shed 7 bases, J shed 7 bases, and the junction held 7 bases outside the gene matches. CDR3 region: CASKRTGGKNEQFF. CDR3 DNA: TGCGCCAGCAAAAGGACAGGGGGGAAGAATGAGCAGTTCTTC.

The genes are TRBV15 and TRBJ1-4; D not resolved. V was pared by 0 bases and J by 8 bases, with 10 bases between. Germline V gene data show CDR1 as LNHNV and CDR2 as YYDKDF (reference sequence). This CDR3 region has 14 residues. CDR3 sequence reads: CATSRDMGREKLFF. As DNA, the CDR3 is TGTGCCACCAGCAGAGATATGGGCCGAGAAAAACTGTTTTTT.

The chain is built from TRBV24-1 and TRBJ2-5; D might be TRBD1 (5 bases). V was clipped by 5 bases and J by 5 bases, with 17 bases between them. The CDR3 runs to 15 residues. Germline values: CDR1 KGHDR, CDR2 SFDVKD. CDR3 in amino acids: CATSAWGSGGETQYF. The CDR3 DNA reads TGTGCCACCAGTGCTTGGGGCAGTGGTGGGGAGACCCAGTACTTC.

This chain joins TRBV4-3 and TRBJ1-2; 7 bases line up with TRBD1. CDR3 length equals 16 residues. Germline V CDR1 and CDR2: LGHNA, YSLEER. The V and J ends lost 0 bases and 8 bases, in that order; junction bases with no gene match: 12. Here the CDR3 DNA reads TGCGCCAGCAGCCAAGATAGATTCGCAGGGGGTAACGGCTACACCTTC. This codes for CASSQDRFAGGNGYTF.

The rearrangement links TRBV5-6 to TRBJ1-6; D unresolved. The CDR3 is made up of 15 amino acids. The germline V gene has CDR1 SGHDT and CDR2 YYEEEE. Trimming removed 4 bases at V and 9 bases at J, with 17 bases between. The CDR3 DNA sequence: TGTGCCAGCAGCCCGGCGGCGGGGATGGGTTCACCCCTCCACTTT. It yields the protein CASSPAAGMGSPLHF.